This T cell receptor (beta chain) stems from a study of blood T cell repertoires in COVID-19. Overall study context: Acute and convalescent COVID-19 specimens originated in the United States, Italy and Spain. The analysed material was cDNA or gDNA that came from T cells, B-cell-depleted T cells, or PBMCs.

Original processing methods: Reference gene primer amplification in the assay estimated nucleated cell counts. The protocol was immunoSEQ multiplex PCR, while the TCRdb copy is restricted to in-frame clones and leaves out a portion. V and J calls and clone size are given by that table; D and trimming were obtained from the DNA. The sample comprises 250,000 to 300,000 clones, about 88% of which are singletons, and approximately 4% rests with the top ten. The clonotype comes from a man aged 18-30 years with active or convalescent COVID-19. Sequenced: peripheral blood.

This CDR3 is CASSTGRDGNTIYF. DNA for the CDR3: TGTGCCAGCAGCACCGGACGGGATGGAAACACCATATATTTT. The J gene is TRBJ1-3, the V gene TRBV11-3; D gene unclear. Germline loops: CDR1 SGHNT, CDR2 YENEEA. V shed 5 bases and J shed 3 bases, with 11 bases lying between them. The CDR3 extends over 14 amino acids.